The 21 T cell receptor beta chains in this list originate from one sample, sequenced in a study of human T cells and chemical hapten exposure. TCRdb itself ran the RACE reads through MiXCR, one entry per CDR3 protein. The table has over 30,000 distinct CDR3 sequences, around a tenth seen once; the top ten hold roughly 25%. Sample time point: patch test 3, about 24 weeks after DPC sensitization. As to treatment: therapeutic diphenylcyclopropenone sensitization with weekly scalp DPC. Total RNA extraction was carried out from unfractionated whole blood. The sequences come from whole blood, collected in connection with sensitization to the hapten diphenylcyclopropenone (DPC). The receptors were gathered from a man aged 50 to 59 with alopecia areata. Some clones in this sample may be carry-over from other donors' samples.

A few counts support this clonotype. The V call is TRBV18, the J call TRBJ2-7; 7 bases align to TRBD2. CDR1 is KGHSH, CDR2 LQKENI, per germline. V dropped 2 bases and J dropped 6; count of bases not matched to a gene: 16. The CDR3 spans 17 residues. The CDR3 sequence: CASSPGPGGGGPIEQYF. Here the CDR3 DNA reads TGTGCCAGCTCACCAGGACCTGGGGGGGGAGGACCCATCGAGCAGTACTTC.

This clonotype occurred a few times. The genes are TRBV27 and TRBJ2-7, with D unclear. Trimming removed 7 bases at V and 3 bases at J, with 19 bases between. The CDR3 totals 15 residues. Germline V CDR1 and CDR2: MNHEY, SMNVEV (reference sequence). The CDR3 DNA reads TGTGCCAGCACCCCAGGCAGAGCGTTAATCTACGAGCAGTACTTC. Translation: CASTPGRALIYEQYF.

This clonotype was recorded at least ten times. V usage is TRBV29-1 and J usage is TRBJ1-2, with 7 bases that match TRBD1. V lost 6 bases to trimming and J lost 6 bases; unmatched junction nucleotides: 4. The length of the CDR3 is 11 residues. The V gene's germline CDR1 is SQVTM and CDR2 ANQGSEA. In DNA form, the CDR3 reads TGCAGCGTGGTACAGGGGCATGGCTACACCTTC. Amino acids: CSVVQGHGYTF.

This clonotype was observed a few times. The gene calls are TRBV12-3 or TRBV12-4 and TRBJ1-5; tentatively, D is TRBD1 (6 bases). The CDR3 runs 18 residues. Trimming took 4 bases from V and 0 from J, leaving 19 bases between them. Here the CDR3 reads CASSYLLQGVYSNQPQHF. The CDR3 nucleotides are TGTGCCAGCAGTTATCTCTTACAGGGAGTCTATAGCAATCAGCCCCAGCATTTT.

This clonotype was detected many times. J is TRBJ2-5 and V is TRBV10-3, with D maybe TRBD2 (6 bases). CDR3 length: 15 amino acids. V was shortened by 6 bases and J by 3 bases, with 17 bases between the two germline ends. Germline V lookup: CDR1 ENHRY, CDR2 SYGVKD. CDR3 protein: CAISPTGVPKETQYF. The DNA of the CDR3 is TGTGCCATCAGCCCTACGGGAGTCCCTAAAGAGACCCAGTACTTC.

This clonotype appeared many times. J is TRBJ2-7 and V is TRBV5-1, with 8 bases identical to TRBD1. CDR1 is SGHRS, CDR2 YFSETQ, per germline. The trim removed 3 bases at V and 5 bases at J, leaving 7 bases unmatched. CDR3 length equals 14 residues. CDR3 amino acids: CASSWTGSGDEQYF. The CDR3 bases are TGCGCCAGCAGCTGGACAGGGTCTGGCGACGAGCAGTACTTC. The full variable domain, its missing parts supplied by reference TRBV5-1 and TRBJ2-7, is KAGVTQTPRYLIKTRGQQVTLSCSPISGHRSVSWYQQTPGQGLQFLFEYFSETQRNKGNFPGRFSGRQFSNSRSEMNVSTLELGDSALYLCASSWTGSGDEQYFGPGTRLTVT.

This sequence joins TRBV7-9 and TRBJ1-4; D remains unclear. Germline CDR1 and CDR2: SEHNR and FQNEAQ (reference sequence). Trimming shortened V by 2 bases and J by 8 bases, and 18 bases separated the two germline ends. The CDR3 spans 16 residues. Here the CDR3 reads CASSLSGVYVGEKLFF. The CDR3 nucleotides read TGTGCCAGCAGCTTATCTGGGGTTTACGTCGGAGAAAAACTGTTTTTT.

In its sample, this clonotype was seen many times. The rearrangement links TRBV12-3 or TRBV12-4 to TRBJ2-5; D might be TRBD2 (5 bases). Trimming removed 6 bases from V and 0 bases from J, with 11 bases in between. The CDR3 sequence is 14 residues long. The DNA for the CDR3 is TGTGCCAGCAGCCTAAGCGGCTACCAAGAGACCCAGTACTTC. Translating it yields CASSLSGYQETQYF.

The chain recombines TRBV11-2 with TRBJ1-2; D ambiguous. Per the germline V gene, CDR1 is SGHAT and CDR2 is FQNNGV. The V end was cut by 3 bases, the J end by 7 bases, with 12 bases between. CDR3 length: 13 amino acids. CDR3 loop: CASSLSERSGYTF. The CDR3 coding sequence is TGTGCCAGCAGCTTGTCGGAGAGGAGTGGCTACACCTTC.

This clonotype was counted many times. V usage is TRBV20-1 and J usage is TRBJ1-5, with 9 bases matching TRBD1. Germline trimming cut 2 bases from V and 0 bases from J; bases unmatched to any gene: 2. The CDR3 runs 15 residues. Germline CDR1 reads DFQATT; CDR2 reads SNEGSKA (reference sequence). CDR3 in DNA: TGCAGTGCTAGATTGACAGGGGGTAGCAATCAGCCCCAGCATTTT. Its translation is CSARLTGGSNQPQHF.

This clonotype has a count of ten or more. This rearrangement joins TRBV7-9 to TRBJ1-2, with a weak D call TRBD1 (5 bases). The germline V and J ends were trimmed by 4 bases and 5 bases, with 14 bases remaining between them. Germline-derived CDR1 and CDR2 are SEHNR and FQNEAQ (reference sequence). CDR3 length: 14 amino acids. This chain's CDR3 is CASSSGQGAYGYTF. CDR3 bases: TGTGCCAGCAGCTCTGGACAAGGAGCTTATGGCTACACCTTC.

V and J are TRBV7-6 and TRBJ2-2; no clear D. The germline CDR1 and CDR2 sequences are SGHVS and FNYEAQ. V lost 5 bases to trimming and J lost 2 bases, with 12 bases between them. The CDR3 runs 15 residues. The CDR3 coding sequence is TGTGCCAGCAGCCTCTCCTCACATAACACCGGGGAGCTGTTTTTT. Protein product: CASSLSSHNTGELFF.

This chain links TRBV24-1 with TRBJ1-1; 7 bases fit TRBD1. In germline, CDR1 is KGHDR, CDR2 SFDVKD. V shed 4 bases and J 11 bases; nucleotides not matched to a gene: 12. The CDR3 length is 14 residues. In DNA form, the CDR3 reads TGTGCCACCAGTGAATGGGACAGTGCAAAAGGGGCTTTCTTT. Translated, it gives CATSEWDSAKGAFF.

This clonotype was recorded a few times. Written as DNA, the CDR3 is TGCGCCAGCAGATCGAGCGTCAGGGGTGGACGCACAGATACGCAGTATTTT. This sequence encodes CASRSSVRGGRTDTQYF. This sequence joins TRBV5-1 and TRBJ2-3, with a weak D call TRBD1 (6 bases). V shed 5 bases and J shed 1 base, with 20 bases lying between them. CDR3 length: 17 residues. The germline V gene encodes CDR1 SGHRS and CDR2 YFSETQ.

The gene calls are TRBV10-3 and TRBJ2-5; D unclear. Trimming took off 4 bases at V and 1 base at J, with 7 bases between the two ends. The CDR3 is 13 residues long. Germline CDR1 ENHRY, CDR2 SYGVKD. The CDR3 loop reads CAISVQLQETQYF. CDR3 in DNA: TGTGCCATCAGTGTACAGCTCCAAGAGACCCAGTACTTC.

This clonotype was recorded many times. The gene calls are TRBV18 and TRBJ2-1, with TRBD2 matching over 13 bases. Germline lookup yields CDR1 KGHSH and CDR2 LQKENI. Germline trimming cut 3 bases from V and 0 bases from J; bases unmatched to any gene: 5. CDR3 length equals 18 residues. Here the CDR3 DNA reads TGTGCCAGCTCACCGATGGGACTAGCGGGAAGCTCCTACAATGAGCAGTTCTTC. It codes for CASSPMGLAGSSYNEQFF.

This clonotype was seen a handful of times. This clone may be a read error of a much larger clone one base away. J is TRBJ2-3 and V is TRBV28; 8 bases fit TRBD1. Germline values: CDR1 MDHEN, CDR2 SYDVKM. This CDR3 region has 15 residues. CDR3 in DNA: TGTGCCAGCACCACCGGGACAGGCTTGACAGGTACGCAGTATTTT. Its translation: CASTTGTGLTGTQYF.

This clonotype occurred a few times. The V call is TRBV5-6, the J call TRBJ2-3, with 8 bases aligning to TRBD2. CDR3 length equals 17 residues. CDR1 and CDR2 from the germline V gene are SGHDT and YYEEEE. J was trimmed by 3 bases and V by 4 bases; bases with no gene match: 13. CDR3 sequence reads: CASSPRTSRPLTDTQYF. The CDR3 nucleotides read TGTGCCAGCAGCCCGAGGACTAGCCGACCCCTGACAGATACGCAGTATTTT.

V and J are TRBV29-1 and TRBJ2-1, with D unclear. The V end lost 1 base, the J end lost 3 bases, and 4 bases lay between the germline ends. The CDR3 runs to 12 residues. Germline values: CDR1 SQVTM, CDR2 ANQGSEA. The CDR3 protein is CSVEASYNEQFF. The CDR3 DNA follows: TGCAGCGTTGAAGCGAGCTACAATGAGCAGTTCTTC.

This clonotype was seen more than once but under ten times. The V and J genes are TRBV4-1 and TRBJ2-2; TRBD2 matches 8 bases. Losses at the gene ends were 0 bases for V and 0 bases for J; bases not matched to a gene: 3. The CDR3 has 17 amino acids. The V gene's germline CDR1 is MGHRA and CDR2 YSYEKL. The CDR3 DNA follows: TGCGCCAGCAGCCAAGATCCGGGAGGGCCGAACACCGGGGAGCTGTTTTTT. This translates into CASSQDPGGPNTGELFF.

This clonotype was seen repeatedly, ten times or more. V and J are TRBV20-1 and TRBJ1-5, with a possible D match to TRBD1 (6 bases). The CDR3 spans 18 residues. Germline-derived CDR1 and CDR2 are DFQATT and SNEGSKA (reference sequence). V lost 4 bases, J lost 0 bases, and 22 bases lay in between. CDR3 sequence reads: CSATVQGGVINSNQPQHF. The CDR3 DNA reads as TGCAGTGCTACAGTACAGGGCGGCGTTATTAATAGCAATCAGCCCCAGCATTTT.